This passage covers 14 T cell receptor beta chains from one sample sequenced in a study of cytomegalovirus exposure and HLA in healthy donors. Primers for the PCR totalled 60 Vbeta and 13 Jbeta. Sequencing was performed with immunoSEQ multiplex PCR; in TCRdb, only in-frame clones are kept and a portion is missing. The sample has some 150,000 clones, about 60% seen once. Sequencing was done on a sample of PBMCs. The source of these receptors is a woman aged 55-70 years in good health and CMV-seropositive.

The V gene is TRBV13, the J gene TRBJ1-2, with D possibly TRBD1 on 6 matching bases. The CDR3 is 14 residues long. Germline CDR1 reads PRHDT; CDR2 reads FYEKMQ (reference sequence). The V and J ends lost 4 bases and 5 bases respectively, with 14 bases between them. The CDR3 coding sequence is TGTGCCAGCAGCTCCCGAAGGGGGTCGTATGGCTACACCTTC. Amino acid sequence: CASSSRRGSYGYTF.

This clone was detected a few times. The chain carries TRBV6-1 and TRBJ1-3, with 7 bases that match TRBD1. Unmatched junction bases numbered 8, after V lost 0 bases and J lost 0 bases. There are 18 residues in the CDR3. Germline lookup yields CDR1 MNHNS and CDR2 SASEGT. CDR3 residues: CASSEAQAGGFSGNTIYF. The CDR3 nucleotides read TGTGCCAGCAGTGAAGCTCAGGCAGGGGGTTTCTCTGGAAACACCATATATTTT.

This clone was seen once. The chain employs TRBV7-9 and TRBJ2-3; TRBD1 matches at 7 bases. The CDR3 is 13 residues long. Per germline, CDR1 SEHNR and CDR2 FQNEAQ (reference sequence). Losses at the gene ends were 5 bases for V and 3 bases for J; bases not matched to a gene: 2. For the CDR3, the DNA is TGTGCCAGCAGCCCGACAGGGACAGATACGCAGTATTTT. Translation gives CASSPTGTDTQYF.

CDR3 DNA: TGTGCCAGCAGCGTAGGAGCGGGAGCAGAGACCCAGTACTTC. It specifies CASSVGAGAETQYF. The chain uses TRBV9 and TRBJ2-5; 8 bases are a match to TRBD2. The V and J ends lost 0 bases and 4 bases, in that order; junction bases with no gene match: 2. The CDR3 totals 14 residues. Germline V gene lookup returns CDR1 SGDLS and CDR2 YYNGEE.

This chain connects TRBV6-1 to TRBJ2-3; TRBD1 matches 8 bases. V trimming: 3 bases; J trimming: 5 bases; junction bases outside the gene matches: 13. The length of the CDR3 is 17 residues. Germline V lookup: CDR1 MNHNS, CDR2 SASEGT. CDR3 nucleotide sequence: TGTGCCAGCAGTGAGTTACCAGGGGGCCACCTAGGAGATACGCAGTATTTT. Its translation is CASSELPGGHLGDTQYF.

This clone has a handful of counts. The rearrangement joins TRBV28 to TRBJ2-7; 12 bases align to TRBD2. Per germline, CDR1 MDHEN and CDR2 SYDVKM. Germline trimming cut 1 base from V and 4 bases from J; bases unmatched to any gene: 14. CDR3 length equals 19 residues. The CDR3: CASSLYKRWLAGGVYEQYF. CDR3 in DNA: TGTGCCAGCAGTTTATATAAGCGGTGGCTAGCGGGAGGGGTTTACGAGCAGTACTTC.

This chain connects TRBV10-3 to TRBJ2-1, with D possibly being TRBD2 (6 bases). Germline V lookup: CDR1 ENHRY, CDR2 SYGVKD. V was cut by 8 bases and J by 6 bases, with 11 bases left in between. The CDR3 extends over 12 amino acids. The CDR3 reads CAILRGGNEQFF. In DNA form, the CDR3 reads TGTGCCATCCTGAGGGGAGGCAATGAGCAGTTCTTC.

The genes are TRBV28 and TRBJ2-7; possibly TRBD2 for D (6 bases). Looked up from germline, CDR1 is MDHEN and CDR2 is SYDVKM. Trimming cost V 8 bases and J 3 bases, with 17 bases left between them. This CDR3 spans 14 amino acids. The CDR3 DNA reads TGTGCCAGCTTTAGGATGACTAGTAACTACGAGCAGTACTTC. Protein sequence: CASFRMTSNYEQYF.

This clone was detected a few times. The chain has TRBV5-8 and TRBJ1-1; 7 bases align to TRBD1. The CDR3 has 14 residues. J lost 1 base, V lost 3 bases, and 3 bases had no gene match. Germline V gene sequence: CDR1 SGHTS, CDR2 YDEGEE. Written as DNA, the CDR3 is TGTGCCAGCAGCTGGGGACAGCAGAACACTGAAGCTTTCTTT. Translated: CASSWGQQNTEAFF.

The chain is built from TRBV5-8 and TRBJ1-1, with a tentative D call TRBD1 (5 bases). Looked up from germline, CDR1 is SGHTS and CDR2 is YDEGEE. CDR3 length: 15 amino acids. Trimming removed 0 bases from V and 4 bases from J, with 13 bases in between. CDR3 loop: CASSLVWQGITEAFF. CDR3 DNA: TGTGCCAGCAGCTTGGTATGGCAGGGAATCACTGAAGCTTTCTTT. Supplemented by reference TRBV5-8 and TRBJ1-1, the full variable domain reads EAGVTQSPTHLIKTRGQQATLRCSPISGHTSVYWYQQALGLGLQFLLWYDEGEERNRGNFPPRFSGRQFPNYSSELNVNALELEDSALYLCASSLVWQGITEAFFGQGTRLTVV.

The J gene is TRBJ2-7, the V gene TRBV9; D call uncertain. This CDR3 has 13 amino acids. The V and J ends lost 0 bases and 7 bases respectively, with 11 bases between them. Germline lookup yields CDR1 SGDLS and CDR2 YYNGEE. CDR3 amino acids: CASSVVGVGEQYF. The CDR3 coding sequence is TGTGCCAGCAGCGTAGTAGGAGTTGGGGAGCAGTACTTC. Variable domain in full (rest from reference TRBV9 and TRBJ2-7): DSGVTQTPKHLITATGQRVTLRCSPRSGDLSVYWYQQSLDQGLQFLIQYYNGEERAKGNILERFSAQQFPDLHSELNLSSLELGDSALYFCASSVVGVGEQYFGPGTRLTVT.

The chain combines TRBV19 with TRBJ1-1; D possibly corresponds to TRBD1 (5 bases). The CDR3 covers 16 residues. Trimming took off 3 bases at V and 4 bases at J, with 18 bases between the two ends. Germline assignment: CDR1 LNHDA and CDR2 SQIVND (reference sequence). The CDR3 sequence is CASSMGPTRGGTEAFF. CDR3 DNA sequence: TGTGCCAGTAGTATGGGCCCGACAAGGGGCGGCACTGAAGCTTTCTTT.

This chain uses TRBV7-9 with TRBJ1-4; no clear D. The ends were cut back, 1 base at V and 5 bases at J, with 17 bases in the middle. The CDR3 contains 17 residues. CDR1 and CDR2 from the germline V gene are SEHNR and FQNEAQ (reference sequence). CDR3: CASSLGAGLPGNEKLFF. CDR3 sequence (DNA): TGTGCCAGCAGCTTAGGCGCCGGCCTCCCCGGGAATGAAAAACTGTTTTTT.

This chain links TRBV11-3 with TRBJ2-2; the match to TRBD2 covers 8 bases. Germline V gene lookup returns CDR1 SGHNT and CDR2 YENEEA. V shed 5 bases, J shed 5 bases, and the junction held 10 bases outside the gene matches. The CDR3 loop spans 16 amino acids. The CDR3 nucleotides read TGTGCCAGCAGCCCGTGGGTAGCGGGGAATACCGGGGAGCTGTTTTTT. The encoded protein is CASSPWVAGNTGELFF.